The 7 T cell receptor beta chains listed next were all sequenced from one sample in a study of shared clonotypes between healthy human individuals. TCRdb keeps only in-frame clones here, not all; method: immunoSEQ multiplex PCR. The sample has around 600,000 clones; more than 95% are singletons. Sequencing was done on a sample of naive CD4+ T cells sorted from blood. The subset denotes: CD45RA+ positively selected. The receptor set was obtained from a woman aged 30 to 39 in good health.

The chain links TRBV27 to TRBJ1-4; 9 bases are shared with TRBD1. This CDR3 comprises 16 residues. V was pared by 5 bases and J by 8 bases, with 12 bases of the junction left unmatched. Germline V gives CDR1 MNHEY, CDR2 SMNVEV (reference sequence). The CDR3 here is CASSPLGTGITEKLFF. The CDR3 DNA follows: TGTGCCAGCAGTCCTCTTGGGACAGGGATTACGGAAAAACTGTTTTTT.

The rearrangement links TRBV19 to TRBJ2-3; 7 nucleotides agree with TRBD2. The CDR3 sequence is 14 residues long. Unmatched junction bases numbered 1, after V lost 3 bases and J lost 1 base. Germline V gene lookup returns CDR1 LNHDA and CDR2 SQIVND (reference sequence). CDR3 residues: CASSITSGTDTQYF. The CDR3 coding sequence is TGTGCCAGTAGTATCACTAGCGGCACAGATACGCAGTATTTT.

The chain carries TRBV5-1 and TRBJ2-5; D not resolved. CDR1 is SGHRS, CDR2 YFSETQ, per germline. V was clipped by 0 bases and J by 2 bases, with 11 bases between them. The CDR3 consists of 15 residues. CDR3 sequence: CASSLGHGLQETQYF. The DNA of the CDR3 is TGCGCCAGCAGCTTGGGACACGGCCTACAAGAGACCCAGTACTTC.

This clone has only one observation. This sequence joins TRBV27 and TRBJ2-1, with TRBD2 matching over 11 bases. This CDR3 has 16 residues. J gave up 6 bases and V 3 bases, and 7 bases lay outside the gene matches. CDR1 and CDR2 from the germline V gene are MNHEY and SMNVEV (reference sequence). This CDR3 reads CASSFYSGRAFNEQFF. CDR3 DNA: TGTGCCAGCAGTTTCTATAGCGGGAGGGCCTTCAATGAGCAGTTCTTC.

V and J are TRBV28 and TRBJ2-4; D not certain. The length of the CDR3 is 16 residues. V shed 6 bases and J shed 0 bases, with 15 bases lying between them. Germline loops: CDR1 MDHEN, CDR2 SYDVKM. CDR3 DNA: TGTGCCAGCAGCCCTCCCAGGCGCTCAGCCAAAAACATTCAGTACTTC. Translated: CASSPPRRSAKNIQYF.

The chain employs TRBV29-1 and TRBJ1-1, with 7 nucleotides matching TRBD1. This CDR3 contains 13 residues. The junction had 6 bases not matched to a gene; V was cut back by 4 bases and J by 4 bases. CDR1 is SQVTM and CDR2 is ANQGSEA in the germline V gene. The CDR3 sequence is CSVAQTGPTEAFF. CDR3 DNA: TGCAGCGTTGCCCAGACAGGGCCCACTGAAGCTTTCTTT.

The chain has TRBV7-9 and TRBJ2-5; TRBD1 aligns across 9 bases. The J call may be faulty, since TRBJ2-7 better matches the DNA end. Germline-derived CDR1 and CDR2 are SEHNR and FQNEAQ (reference sequence). CDR3 length: 15 amino acids. The CDR3 loop is CASSIGQGPSYEQYF. The DNA for the CDR3 is TGTGCCAGCAGCATAGGACAGGGGCCCTCCTACGAGCAGTACTTC.